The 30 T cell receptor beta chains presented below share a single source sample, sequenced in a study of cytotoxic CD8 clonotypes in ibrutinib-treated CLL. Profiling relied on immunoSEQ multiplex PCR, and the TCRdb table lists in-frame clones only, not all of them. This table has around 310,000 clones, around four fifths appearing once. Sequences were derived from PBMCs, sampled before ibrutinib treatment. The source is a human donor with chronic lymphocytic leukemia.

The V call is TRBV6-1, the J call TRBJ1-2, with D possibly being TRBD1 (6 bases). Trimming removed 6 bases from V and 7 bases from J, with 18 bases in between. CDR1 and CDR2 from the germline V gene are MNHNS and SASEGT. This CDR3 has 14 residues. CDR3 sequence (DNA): TGTGCCAGCAGGGAGGACAGCTGGAGAGGTGGCTACACCTTC. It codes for CASREDSWRGGYTF.

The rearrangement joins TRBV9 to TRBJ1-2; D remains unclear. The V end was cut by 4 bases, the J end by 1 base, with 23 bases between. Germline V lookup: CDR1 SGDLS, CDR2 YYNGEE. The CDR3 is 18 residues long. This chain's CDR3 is CASSPSFSLGLGNYGYTF. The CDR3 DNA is TGTGCCAGCAGCCCAAGTTTCAGTCTGGGTCTTGGTAACTATGGCTACACCTTC.

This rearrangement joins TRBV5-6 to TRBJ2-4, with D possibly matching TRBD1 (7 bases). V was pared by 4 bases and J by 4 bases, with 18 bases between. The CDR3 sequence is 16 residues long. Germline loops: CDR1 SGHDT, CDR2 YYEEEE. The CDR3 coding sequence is TGTGCCAGCAGCCAACAGTTGGCGGGACAGAAAAACATTCAGTACTTC. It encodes CASSQQLAGQKNIQYF.

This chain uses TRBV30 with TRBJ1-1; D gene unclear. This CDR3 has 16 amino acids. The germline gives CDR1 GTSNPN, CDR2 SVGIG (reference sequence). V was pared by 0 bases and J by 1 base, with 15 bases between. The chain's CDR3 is CAWSVRWGIQNTEAFF. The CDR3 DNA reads TGTGCCTGGAGTGTAAGGTGGGGAATACAGAACACTGAAGCTTTCTTT.

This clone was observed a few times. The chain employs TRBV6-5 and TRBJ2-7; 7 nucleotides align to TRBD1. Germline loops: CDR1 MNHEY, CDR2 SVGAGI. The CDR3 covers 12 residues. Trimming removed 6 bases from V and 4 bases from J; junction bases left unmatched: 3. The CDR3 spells CASRTGLYEQYF. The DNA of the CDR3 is TGTGCCAGCAGGACAGGGTTGTACGAGCAGTACTTC.

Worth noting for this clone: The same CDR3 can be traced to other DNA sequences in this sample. CDR3 sequence (DNA): TGCAGTGCTAGACTAGCCTACGAGCAGTACTTC. Its translation: CSARLAYEQYF. This chain uses TRBV20-1 with TRBJ2-7, with unresolved D. Trimming removed 2 bases at V and 2 bases at J, with 4 bases between. The CDR3 runs to 11 residues. CDR1 is DFQATT, CDR2 SNEGSKA, per germline (reference sequence).

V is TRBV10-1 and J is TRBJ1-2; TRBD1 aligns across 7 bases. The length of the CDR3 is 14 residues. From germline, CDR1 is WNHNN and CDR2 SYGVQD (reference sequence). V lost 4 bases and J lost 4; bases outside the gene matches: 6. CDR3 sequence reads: CASSAGQKGYGYTF. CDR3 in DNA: TGCGCCAGCAGTGCGGGACAGAAGGGCTATGGCTACACCTTC.

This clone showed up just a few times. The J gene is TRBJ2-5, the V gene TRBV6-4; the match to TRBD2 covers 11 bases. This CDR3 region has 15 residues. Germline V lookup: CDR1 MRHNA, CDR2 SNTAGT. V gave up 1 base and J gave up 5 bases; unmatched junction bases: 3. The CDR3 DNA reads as TGTGCCAGCAGTGACTTAGCGGGAGGGCCGGAGACCCAGTACTTC. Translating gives CASSDLAGGPETQYF.

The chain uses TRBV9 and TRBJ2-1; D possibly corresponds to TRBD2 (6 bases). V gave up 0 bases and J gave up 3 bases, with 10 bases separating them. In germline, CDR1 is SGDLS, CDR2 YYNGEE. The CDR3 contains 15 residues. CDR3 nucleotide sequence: TGTGCCAGCAGCGTAGCGCAGGACTACTACAATGAGCAGTTCTTC. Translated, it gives CASSVAQDYYNEQFF.

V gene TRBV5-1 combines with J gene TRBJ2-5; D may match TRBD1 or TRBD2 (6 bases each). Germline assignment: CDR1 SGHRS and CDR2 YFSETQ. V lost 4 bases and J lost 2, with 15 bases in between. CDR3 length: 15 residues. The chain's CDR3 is CASSPGAGEQETQYF. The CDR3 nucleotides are TGCGCCAGCAGCCCGGGGGCAGGGGAGCAAGAGACCCAGTACTTC.

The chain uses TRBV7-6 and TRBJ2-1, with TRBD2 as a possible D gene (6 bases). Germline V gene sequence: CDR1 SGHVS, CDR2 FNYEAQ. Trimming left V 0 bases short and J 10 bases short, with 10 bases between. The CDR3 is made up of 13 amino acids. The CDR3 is CASSLAEGREQFF. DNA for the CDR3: TGTGCCAGCAGCTTAGCGGAGGGGCGGGAGCAGTTCTTC. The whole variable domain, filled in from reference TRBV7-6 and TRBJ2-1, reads GAGVSQSPRYKVTKRGQDVALRCDPISGHVSLYWYRQALGQGPEFLTYFNYEAQQDKSGLPNDRFSAERPEGSISTLTIQRTEQRDSAMYRCASSLAEGREQFFGPGTRLTVL.

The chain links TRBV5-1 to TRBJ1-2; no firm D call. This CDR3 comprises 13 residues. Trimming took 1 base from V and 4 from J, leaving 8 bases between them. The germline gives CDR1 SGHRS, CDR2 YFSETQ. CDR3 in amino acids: CASSLLDSYGYTF. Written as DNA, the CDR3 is TGCGCCAGCAGCTTGCTAGACTCCTATGGCTACACCTTC.

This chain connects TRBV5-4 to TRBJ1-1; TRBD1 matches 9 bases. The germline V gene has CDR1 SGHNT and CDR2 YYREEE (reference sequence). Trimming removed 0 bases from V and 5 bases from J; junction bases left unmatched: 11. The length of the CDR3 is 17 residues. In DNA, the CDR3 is TGTGCCAGCAGCTTGGCAGGGGACAGGGTCGGGGGGACTGAAGCTTTCTTT. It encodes CASSLAGDRVGGTEAFF.

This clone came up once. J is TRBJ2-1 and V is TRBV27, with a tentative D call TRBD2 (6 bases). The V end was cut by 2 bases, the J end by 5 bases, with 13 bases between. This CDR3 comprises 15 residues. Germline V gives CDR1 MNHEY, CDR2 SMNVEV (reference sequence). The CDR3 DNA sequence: TGTGCCAGCAGTTTAATCCTAGCGACTGACAATGAGCAGTTCTTC. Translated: CASSLILATDNEQFF.

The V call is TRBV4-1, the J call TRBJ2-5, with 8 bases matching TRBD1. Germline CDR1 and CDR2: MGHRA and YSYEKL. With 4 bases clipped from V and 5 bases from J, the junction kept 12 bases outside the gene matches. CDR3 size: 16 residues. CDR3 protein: CASSPRGTGGIETQYF. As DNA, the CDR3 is TGCGCCAGCAGCCCAAGAGGTACAGGGGGAATCGAGACCCAGTACTTC.

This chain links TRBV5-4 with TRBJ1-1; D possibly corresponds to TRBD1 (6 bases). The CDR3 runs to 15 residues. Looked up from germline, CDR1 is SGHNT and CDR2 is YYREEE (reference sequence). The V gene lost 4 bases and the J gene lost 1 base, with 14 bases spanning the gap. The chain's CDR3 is CASSPGGGPNTEAFF. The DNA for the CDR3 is TGTGCCAGCAGCCCCGGTGGGGGGCCGAACACTGAAGCTTTCTTT.

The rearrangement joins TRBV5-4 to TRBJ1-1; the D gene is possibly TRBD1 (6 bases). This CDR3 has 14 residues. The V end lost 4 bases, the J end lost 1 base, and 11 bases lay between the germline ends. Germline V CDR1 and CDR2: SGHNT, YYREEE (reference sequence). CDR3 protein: CASSRPQGNTEAFF. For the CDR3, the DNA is TGTGCCAGCAGCCGCCCACAGGGGAACACTGAAGCTTTCTTT.

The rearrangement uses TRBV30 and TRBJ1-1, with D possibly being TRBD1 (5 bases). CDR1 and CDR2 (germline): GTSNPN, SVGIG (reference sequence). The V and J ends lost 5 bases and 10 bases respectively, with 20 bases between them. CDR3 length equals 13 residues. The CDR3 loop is CAWGGTITSGAFF. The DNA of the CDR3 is TGTGCCTGGGGCGGGACTATCACCTCAGGAGCTTTCTTT.

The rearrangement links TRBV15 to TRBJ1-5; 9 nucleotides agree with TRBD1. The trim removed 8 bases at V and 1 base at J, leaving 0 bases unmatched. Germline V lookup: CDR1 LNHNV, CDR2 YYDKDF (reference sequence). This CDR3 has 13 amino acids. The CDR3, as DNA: TGTGCCACCGGACAGGGGAGCAATCAGCCCCAGCATTTT. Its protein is CATGQGSNQPQHF. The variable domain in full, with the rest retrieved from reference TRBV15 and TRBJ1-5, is DAMVIQNPRYQVTQFGKPVTLSCSQTLNHNVMYWYQQKSSQAPKLLFHYYDKDFNNEADTPDNFQSRRPNTSFCFLDIRSPGLGDTAMYLCATGQGSNQPQHFGDGTRLSIL.

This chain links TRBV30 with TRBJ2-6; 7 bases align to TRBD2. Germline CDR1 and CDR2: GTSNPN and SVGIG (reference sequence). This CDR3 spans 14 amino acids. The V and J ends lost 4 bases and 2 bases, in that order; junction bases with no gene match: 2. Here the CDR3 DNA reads TGTGCCTGGATGGGGGGGACTGGGGCCAACGTCCTGACTTTC. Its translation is CAWMGGTGANVLTF.

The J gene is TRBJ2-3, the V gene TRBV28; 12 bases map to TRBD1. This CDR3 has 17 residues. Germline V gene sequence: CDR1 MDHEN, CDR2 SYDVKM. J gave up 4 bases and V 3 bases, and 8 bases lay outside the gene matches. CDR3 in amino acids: CASSFGTGGARADTQYF. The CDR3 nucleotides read TGTGCCAGCAGTTTCGGGACAGGGGGCGCCAGGGCAGATACGCAGTATTTT.

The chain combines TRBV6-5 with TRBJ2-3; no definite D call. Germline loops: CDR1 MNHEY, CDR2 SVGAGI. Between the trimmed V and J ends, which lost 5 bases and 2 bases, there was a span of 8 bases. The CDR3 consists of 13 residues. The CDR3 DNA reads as TGTGCCAGCAGTACCCGGCCCACAGATACGCAGTATTTT. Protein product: CASSTRPTDTQYF.

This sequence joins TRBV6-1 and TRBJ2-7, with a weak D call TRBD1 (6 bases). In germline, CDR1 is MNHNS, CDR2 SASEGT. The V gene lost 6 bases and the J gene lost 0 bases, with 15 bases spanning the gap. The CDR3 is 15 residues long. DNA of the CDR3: TGTGCCAGCAGGGCAGGGGATTTTAGCTCCTACGAGCAGTACTTC. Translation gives CASRAGDFSSYEQYF.

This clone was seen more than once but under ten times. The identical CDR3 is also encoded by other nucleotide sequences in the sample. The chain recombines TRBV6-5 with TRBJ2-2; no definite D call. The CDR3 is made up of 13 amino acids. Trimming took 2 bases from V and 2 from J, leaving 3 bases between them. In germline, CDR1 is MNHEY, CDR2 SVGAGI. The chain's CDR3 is CASSYLNTGELFF. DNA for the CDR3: TGTGCCAGCAGTTACCTAAACACCGGGGAGCTGTTTTTT.

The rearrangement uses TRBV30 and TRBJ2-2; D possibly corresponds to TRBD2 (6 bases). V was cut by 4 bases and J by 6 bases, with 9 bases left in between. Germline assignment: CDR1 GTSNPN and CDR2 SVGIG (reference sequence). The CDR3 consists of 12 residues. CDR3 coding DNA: TGTGCCTGGACGGGGGTCCCCGGGGAGCTGTTTTTT. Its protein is CAWTGVPGELFF.

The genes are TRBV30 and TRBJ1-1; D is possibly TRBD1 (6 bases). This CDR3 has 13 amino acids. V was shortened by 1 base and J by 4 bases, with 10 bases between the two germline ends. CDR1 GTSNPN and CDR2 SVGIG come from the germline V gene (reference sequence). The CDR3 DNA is TGTGCCTGGAGTGCGGGACATTCCACTGAAGCTTTCTTT. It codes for CAWSAGHSTEAFF.

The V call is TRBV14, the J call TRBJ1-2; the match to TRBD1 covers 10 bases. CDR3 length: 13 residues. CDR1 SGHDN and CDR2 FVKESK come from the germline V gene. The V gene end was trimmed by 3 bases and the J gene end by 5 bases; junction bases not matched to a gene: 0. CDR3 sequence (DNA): TGTGCCAGCAGCCAGGGACAGGGGTATGGCTACACCTTC. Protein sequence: CASSQGQGYGYTF.

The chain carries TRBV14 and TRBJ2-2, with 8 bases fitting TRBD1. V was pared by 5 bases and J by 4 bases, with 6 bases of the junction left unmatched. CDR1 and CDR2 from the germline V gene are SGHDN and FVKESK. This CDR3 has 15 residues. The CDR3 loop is CASSKGQGLTGELFF. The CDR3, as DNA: TGTGCCAGCAGCAAAGGACAGGGCCTCACCGGGGAGCTGTTTTTT.

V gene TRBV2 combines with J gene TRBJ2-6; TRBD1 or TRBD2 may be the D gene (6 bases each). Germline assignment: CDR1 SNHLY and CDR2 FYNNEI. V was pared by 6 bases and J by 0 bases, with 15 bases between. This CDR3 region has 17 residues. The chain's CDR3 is CASRGGTADSGANVLTF. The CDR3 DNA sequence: TGTGCCAGCAGAGGGGGGACCGCTGACTCTGGGGCCAACGTCCTGACTTTC. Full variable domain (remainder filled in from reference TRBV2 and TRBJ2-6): EPEVTQTPSHQVTQMGQEVILRCVPISNHLYFYWYRQILGQKVEFLVSFYNNEISEKSEIFDDQFSVERPDGSNFTLKIRSTKLEDSAMYFCASRGGTADSGANVLTFGAGSRLTVL.

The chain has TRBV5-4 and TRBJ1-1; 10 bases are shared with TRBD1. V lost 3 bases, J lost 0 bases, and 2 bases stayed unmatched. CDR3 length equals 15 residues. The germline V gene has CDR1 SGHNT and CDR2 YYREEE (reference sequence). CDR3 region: CASSSGQGMNTEAFF. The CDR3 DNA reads TGTGCCAGCAGCTCGGGACAGGGGATGAACACTGAAGCTTTCTTT.